Listed below are T cell receptor beta chains from one sample, sequenced in a study of cytomegalovirus exposure and HLA in healthy donors. Clones were read by immunoSEQ multiplex PCR, and TCRdb kept only the in-frame ones, dropping some. This sample carries over 70,000 clones, about 68% of them seen once, and the ten largest clones take under 25%. Sequencing was performed on PBMCs. All receptors derive from a man aged 30 to 45 in good health and CMV-seropositive. The CDR3 runs from the conserved cysteine through the conserved F or W.

v_gene: TRBV7-9; j_gene: TRBJ2-7; CDR3aa: CASSRTSSIDEQYF
v_gene: TRBV2; j_gene: TRBJ2-1; CDR3aa: CASKSSGGWGNEQFF
v_gene: TRBV6-5; j_gene: TRBJ1-1; CDR3aa: CASSYSRGYEAFF
v_gene: TRBV4-1; j_gene: TRBJ1-1; CDR3aa: CASSIDRVGTEAFF
v_gene: TRBV7-9; j_gene: TRBJ1-4; CDR3aa: CASSQGAEEKLFF
v_gene: TRBV5-6; j_gene: TRBJ1-2; CDR3aa: CASSLIGENYGYTF
v_gene: TRBV2; j_gene: TRBJ1-2; CDR3aa: CASTRQAYGYTF
v_gene: TRBV7-6; j_gene: TRBJ1-1; CDR3aa: CASSLAVLLGRGTEAFF
v_gene: TRBV7-6; j_gene: TRBJ2-5; CDR3aa: CASSFTTVLETQYF
v_gene: TRBV18; j_gene: TRBJ1-1; CDR3aa: CASSPFPDRMNTEAFF
v_gene: TRBV7-2; j_gene: TRBJ2-7; CDR3aa: CASSLGPSGRTTYYEQYF
v_gene: TRBV2; j_gene: TRBJ2-5; CDR3aa: CASRGLAAQETQYF
v_gene: TRBV6-1; j_gene: TRBJ1-5; CDR3aa: CATGGADQPQHF
v_gene: TRBV28; j_gene: TRBJ1-5; CDR3aa: CASSLTTGFEPQHF
v_gene: TRBV7-7; j_gene: TRBJ2-7; CDR3aa: CASSSREGEYEQYF
v_gene: TRBV15; j_gene: TRBJ2-2; CDR3aa: CATQRGGGGNTGELFF
v_gene: TRBV6-4; j_gene: TRBJ1-1; CDR3aa: CASSRDRGTEAFF
v_gene: TRBV5-6; j_gene: TRBJ2-3; CDR3aa: CASSSTGGADTQYF
v_gene: TRBV4-3; j_gene: TRBJ1-1; CDR3aa: CASSQRQGVGTEAFF
v_gene: TRBV11-2; j_gene: TRBJ1-2; CDR3aa: CASSLVESGRGKNYGYTF
v_gene: TRBV7-9; j_gene: TRBJ2-7; CDR3aa: CESSIRHGTSGPYEQYF
v_gene: TRBV29-1; j_gene: TRBJ2-1; CDR3aa: CSVEDLHTGDYNEQFF
v_gene: TRBV27; j_gene: NA; CDR3aa: CASSLNLRYEQYF
v_gene: TRBV28; j_gene: TRBJ2-7; CDR3aa: CASIRASGSYEQYF
v_gene: TRBV12-2; j_gene: TRBJ2-3; CDR3aa: CASRLSNLVTGGDTDTQYF
v_gene: TRBV4-1; j_gene: TRBJ1-1; CDR3aa: CASSQETRRGTEAFF
v_gene: TRBV5-8; j_gene: TRBJ2-1; CDR3aa: CASSITVLSPYNEQFF
v_gene: TRBV6-1; j_gene: TRBJ1-6; CDR3aa: CASSEADATRSPLHF
v_gene: TRBV7-2; j_gene: TRBJ2-7; CDR3aa: CASSFSRDSYEQYF
v_gene: TRBV25-1; j_gene: TRBJ2-1; CDR3aa: CASSESSGGVNEQFF
v_gene: TRBV5-4; j_gene: TRBJ2-7; CDR3aa: CASSSDRAPSYEQYF
v_gene: TRBV29-1; j_gene: TRBJ1-4; CDR3aa: CSVAVPSSVNEKLFF
v_gene: TRBV7-8; j_gene: TRBJ2-7; CDR3aa: CASSLTGGGEQYF
v_gene: TRBV27; j_gene: TRBJ2-5; CDR3aa: CASSLGWPGETQYF
v_gene: TRBV4-3; j_gene: TRBJ2-5; CDR3aa: CATADREETQYF
v_gene: TRBV30; j_gene: TRBJ2-1; CDR3aa: CAWRGAGYNEQFF
v_gene: TRBV9; j_gene: TRBJ1-2; CDR3aa: CASSVTTARYGYTF
v_gene: TRBV6-5; j_gene: TRBJ2-7; CDR3aa: CASRYVEGGEQYF
v_gene: TRBV4-1; j_gene: TRBJ2-7; CDR3aa: CASSQDTSGGYEQYF
v_gene: TRBV2; j_gene: TRBJ1-3; CDR3aa: CARVISGNTIYF
v_gene: TRBV7-6; j_gene: TRBJ1-3; CDR3aa: CASSQDRGVSGNTIYF
v_gene: TRBV15; j_gene: TRBJ2-7; CDR3aa: CATSRTGEQYF